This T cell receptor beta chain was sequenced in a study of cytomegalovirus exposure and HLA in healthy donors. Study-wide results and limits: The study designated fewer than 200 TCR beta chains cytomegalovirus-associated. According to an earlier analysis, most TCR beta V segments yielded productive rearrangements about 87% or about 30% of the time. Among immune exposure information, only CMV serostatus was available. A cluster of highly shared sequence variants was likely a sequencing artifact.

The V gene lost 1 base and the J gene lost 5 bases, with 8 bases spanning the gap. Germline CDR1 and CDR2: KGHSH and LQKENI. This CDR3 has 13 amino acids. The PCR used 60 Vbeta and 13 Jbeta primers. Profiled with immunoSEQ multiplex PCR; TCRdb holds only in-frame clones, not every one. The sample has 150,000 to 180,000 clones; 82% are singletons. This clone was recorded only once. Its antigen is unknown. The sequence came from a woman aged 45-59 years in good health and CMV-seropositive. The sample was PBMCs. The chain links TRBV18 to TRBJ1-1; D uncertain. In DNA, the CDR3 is TGTGCCAGCTCACCACAGAGGGAAACTGAAGCTTTCTTT. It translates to CASSPQRETEAFF.